The 4 T cell receptor beta chains presented below share a single source sample, sequenced in a study of response to subunit inactivated influenza vaccine. Via MiXCR, TCRdb re-called the RT-PCR reads, giving one row per CDR3 protein. Found here are hundreds of thousands of distinct CDR3 sequences, approximately 13% of them singletons; the top ten hold approximately 6.5%. The source was PBMCs from blood, collected less than 15 days before vaccination. These TCRs come from a middle-aged man who received an inactivated influenza vaccine.

This clonotype appeared many times. The chain employs TRBV28 and TRBJ2-5, with 9 bases aligning to TRBD2. The CDR3 has 19 residues. The junction had 16 bases not matched to a gene; V was cut back by 5 bases and J by 0 bases. Germline lookup yields CDR1 MDHEN and CDR2 SYDVKM. CDR3 residues: CASSTLGVAGVTYQETQYF. CDR3 sequence (DNA): TGTGCCAGCAGTACCCTCGGGGTAGCGGGAGTAACGTACCAAGAGACCCAGTACTTC.

The chain uses TRBV28 and TRBJ1-4, with a weak D call TRBD1 (5 bases). Looked up from germline, CDR1 is MDHEN and CDR2 is SYDVKM. The V end was cut by 4 bases, the J end by 8 bases, with 20 bases between. This CDR3 spans 16 amino acids. CDR3 sequence (DNA): TGTGCCAGCAGTTCTTTCAGTGGCAGGGTTGGAGAAAAACTGTTTTTT. As protein: CASSSFSGRVGEKLFF. The variable domain in full, completed from reference TRBV28 and TRBJ1-4, reads DVKVTQSSRYLVKRTGEKVFLECVQDMDHENMFWYRQDPGLGLRLIYFSYDVKMKEKGDIPEGYSVSREKKERFSLILESASTNQTSMYLCASSSFSGRVGEKLFFGSGTQLSVL.

This rearrangement joins TRBV5-1 to TRBJ2-7, with 10 bases lining up with TRBD1. Germline lookup yields CDR1 SGHRS and CDR2 YFSETQ. Trimming cost V 4 bases and J 6 bases; bases outside gene matches: 10. The CDR3 length is 15 residues. CDR3 bases: TGCGCCAGCAGCCCAAGACAGGGGGCGAATGCCGAGCAGTACTTC. Its protein is CASSPRQGANAEQYF. Full variable domain (rest looked up from reference TRBV5-1 and TRBJ2-7): KAGVTQTPRYLIKTRGQQVTLSCSPISGHRSVSWYQQTPGQGLQFLFEYFSETQRNKGNFPGRFSGRQFSNSRSEMNVSTLELGDSALYLCASSPRQGANAEQYFGPGTRLTVT.

Only a few counts were recorded for this clonotype. The V and J genes are TRBV10-3 and TRBJ1-6, with 7 bases fitting TRBD1. V was clipped by 7 bases and J by 0 bases; unmatched bases: 6. Germline V gene lookup returns CDR1 ENHRY and CDR2 SYGVKD. This CDR3 has 16 amino acids. The CDR3 is CAITPDRSSYNSPLHF. In nucleotides, the CDR3 is TGTGCCATCACCCCGGACAGGAGCTCCTATAATTCACCCCTCCACTTT.